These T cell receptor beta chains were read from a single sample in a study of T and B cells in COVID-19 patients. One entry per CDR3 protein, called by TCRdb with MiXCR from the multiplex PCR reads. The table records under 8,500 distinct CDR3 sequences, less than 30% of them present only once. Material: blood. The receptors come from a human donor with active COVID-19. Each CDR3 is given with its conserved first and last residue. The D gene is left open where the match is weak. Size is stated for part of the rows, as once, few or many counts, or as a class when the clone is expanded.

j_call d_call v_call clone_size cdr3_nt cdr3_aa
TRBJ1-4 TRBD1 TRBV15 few TGTGCCACCAGCAGAGCGTCAGGGGGCCTAGAAGAAAAACTGTTTTTT CATSRASGGLEEKLFF
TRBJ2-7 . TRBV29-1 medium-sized TGCAGCGTAGTCGACTCTAATTTCAACTACGAGCAGTACTTC CSVVDSNFNYEQYF
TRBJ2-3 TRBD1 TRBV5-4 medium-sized TGTGCCAGCAGCCCGGACAGGGGTTACACAGATACGCAGTATTTT CASSPDRGYTDTQYF
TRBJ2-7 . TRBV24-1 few TGTGCCACCAGTGATCGCCGGGACTCCTACGAGCAGTACTTC CATSDRRDSYEQYF
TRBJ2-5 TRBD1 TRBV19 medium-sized TGTGCCAGTAGTCCGGGGACAGGGTGGGGAGAGACCCAGTACTTC CASSPGTGWGETQYF
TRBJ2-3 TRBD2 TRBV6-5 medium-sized TGTGCCAGCAGTTACAGCGCCCGACTAGCGGGGAGTACAGATACGCAGTATTTT CASSYSARLAGSTDTQYF
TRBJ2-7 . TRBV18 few TGTGCCAGCTCCCCCGGGAATCCATACGAGCAGTACTTC CASSPGNPYEQYF
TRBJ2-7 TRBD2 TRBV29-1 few TGCAGCGTTGGGGGGGGGGGGAGGGGTAGGGAGCAGTACTTC CSVGGGGRGREQYF
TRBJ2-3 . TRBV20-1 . TGCAGTGCTAGGGCCAAGGGCAGGGTGCCCTTGCATACGCAGTATTTT CSARAKGRVPLHTQYF
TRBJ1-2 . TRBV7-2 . TGTGCCAGCAGCCCCAACACGGGTGGCGGCTACACCTTC CASSPNTGGGYTF
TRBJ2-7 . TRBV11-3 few TGTGCCAGCAGCGGCGTCACGCAAGGGACTCGGGGGACCTACGAGCAGTACTTC CASSGVTQGTRGTYEQYF
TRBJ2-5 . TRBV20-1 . TGCAGTGCCCCACCTGTTGGGCTGGGGGAGACCCAGTACTTC CSAPPVGLGETQYF
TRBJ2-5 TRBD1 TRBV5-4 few TGTGCCAGCAGCTTTACGACAGGGGGCGTGGAGACCCAGTACTTC CASSFTTGGVETQYF
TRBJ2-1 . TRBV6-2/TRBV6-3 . TGTGCCATCAGTTCCCTGCGAGGGGGGAACTACAATGAGCAGTTCTTC CAISSLRGGNYNEQFF
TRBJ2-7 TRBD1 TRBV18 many TGTGCCAGCTCACCGGGACAGGGGGCCGGGAACGAGCAGTACTTC CASSPGQGAGNEQYF
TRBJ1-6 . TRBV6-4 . TGTGCCAGCAGTCAGGGGACTAATTCACCCCTCCACTTT CASSQGTNSPLHF
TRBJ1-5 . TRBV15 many TGTGCCACCAGAGAAACGCAGAATCAGCCCCAGCATTTT CATRETQNQPQHF
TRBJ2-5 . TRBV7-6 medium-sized TGTGCCAGCAGCTTAGATGTAGCGGAGGCCCAAGAGACCCAGTACTTC CASSLDVAEAQETQYF
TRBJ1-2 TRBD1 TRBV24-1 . TGTGCCACCAGTGGGACAGGGCTTGGCTACACCTTC CATSGTGLGYTF
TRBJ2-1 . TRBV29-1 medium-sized TGCAGCGTTGAAGGAGCCGGGGGCAATGAGCAGTTCTTC CSVEGAGGNEQFF
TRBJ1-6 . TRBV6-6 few TGTGCCAGCAGTTATTTGGCGCAAAATAATTCACCCCTCCACTTT CASSYLAQNNSPLHF
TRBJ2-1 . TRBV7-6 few TGTGCCAGCACCGTGGGCCCATCCAACAATGAGCAGTTCTTC CASTVGPSNNEQFF
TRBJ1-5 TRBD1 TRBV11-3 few TGTGCCAGCAGCCCACCGACAGGGACAAGGCCCCAGCCCCAGCATTTT CASSPPTGTRPQPQHF
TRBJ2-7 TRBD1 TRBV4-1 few TGCGCCAGCAGCGTACCAGGGGGCTCCTACGAGCAGTACTTC CASSVPGGSYEQYF
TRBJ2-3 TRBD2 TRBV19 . TGTGCCAGTAGTATTACTAGCGGGGGCACAGATACGCAGTATTTT CASSITSGGTDTQYF
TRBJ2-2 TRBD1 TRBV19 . TGTGCCAGTGGACAGGGCGCCACCGGGGAGCTGTTTTTT CASGQGATGELFF
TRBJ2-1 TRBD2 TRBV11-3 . TGTGCCAGCAGCGGACCCCTAGCGGGAGGGCCCTACAATGAGCAGTTCTTC CASSGPLAGGPYNEQFF
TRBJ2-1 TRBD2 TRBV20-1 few TGCAGTGCTAGTCTAAAAGTAAGCGGGGGCTTTGACTGGGAGCAGTTCTTC CSASLKVSGGFDWEQFF
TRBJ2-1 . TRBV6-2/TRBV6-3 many TGTGCCAGCAGATCCGACAGTAGGCGATCCTACAATGAGCAGTTCTTC CASRSDSRRSYNEQFF
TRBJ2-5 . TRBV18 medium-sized TGTGCCAGCTCATCGAGTGGACAAGGGGAGACCCAGTACTTC CASSSSGQGETQYF
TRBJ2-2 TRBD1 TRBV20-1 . TGCAGTGCACCCCTCCTTACAGGGGCCGGGGAGCTGTTTTTT CSAPLLTGAGELFF
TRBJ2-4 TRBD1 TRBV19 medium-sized TGTGCCAGTAGTCCCCTCAGGACAGGAAGGAAAGCCAAAAACATTCAGTACTTC CASSPLRTGRKAKNIQYF
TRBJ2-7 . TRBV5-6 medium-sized TGTGCCAGCAGCTTGGCCCCCGGGAACGTCTACGAGCAGTACTTC CASSLAPGNVYEQYF
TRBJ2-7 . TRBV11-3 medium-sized TGTGCCAGCAGCTTGACCGCGGACGAGCAGTACTTC CASSLTADEQYF
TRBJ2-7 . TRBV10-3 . TGTGCCATCAGTGACAGCTACGAGCAGTACTTC CAISDSYEQYF
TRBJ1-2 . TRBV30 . TGTGCCTGCGAGGGGGAGACTAACTATGGCTACACCTTC CACEGETNYGYTF
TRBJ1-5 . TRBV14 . TGTGCCAGCAGCCAAGCGACAGGACCCGATCAGCCCCAGCATTTT CASSQATGPDQPQHF
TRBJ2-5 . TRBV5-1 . TGCGCCAGCAGCTTCGATCAAGAGACCCAGTACTTC CASSFDQETQYF
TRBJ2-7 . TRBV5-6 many TGTGCCAGCAGCTTTTCGAGGACAAGCGAGCAGTACTTC CASSFSRTSEQYF
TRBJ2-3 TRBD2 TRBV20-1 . TGCAGTGCTGGGACTAGCGGTACAGATACGCAGTATTTT CSAGTSGTDTQYF
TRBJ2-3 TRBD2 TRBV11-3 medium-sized TGTGCCAGCAGCCTCAGGGTAGCGGGAGTAAAAGATACGCAGTATTTT CASSLRVAGVKDTQYF
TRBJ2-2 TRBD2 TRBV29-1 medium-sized TGCAGCGTCCAGCGGGGGGAAAACACCGGGGAGCTGTTTTTT CSVQRGENTGELFF
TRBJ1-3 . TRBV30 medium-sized TGTGCCTGGAGTGGGATCGGAAACACCATATATTTT CAWSGIGNTIYF
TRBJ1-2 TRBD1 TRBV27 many TGTGCCAGCAGGCAAGCAACAGGGGTGAATGGCTACACCTTC CASRQATGVNGYTF
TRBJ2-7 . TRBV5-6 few TGTGCCAGCAGCTACTCGGGGGACGAGCAGTACTTC CASSYSGDEQYF
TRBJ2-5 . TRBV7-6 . TGTGCCAGCAGCTCAACAGGGAGGGGGGAGACCCAGTACTTC CASSSTGRGETQYF
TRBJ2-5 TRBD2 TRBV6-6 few TGTGCCAGCAGTTACTCCGGCGGGAGGGTAGTCACCCAGTACTTC CASSYSGGRVVTQYF
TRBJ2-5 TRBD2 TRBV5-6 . TGCGCCAGCAGCCCCGGACTAGCGGGAGGGCCTTTTTTAGAGACCCAGTACTTC CASSPGLAGGPFLETQYF
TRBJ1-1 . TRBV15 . TGTGCCACCAGCAGAGATCGTCCCCCAGGGCTGGTCACTGAAGCTTTCTTT CATSRDRPPGLVTEAFF
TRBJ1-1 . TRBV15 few TGTGCCACCCGGTCAGGGACGGTGAACACTGAAGCTTTCTTT CATRSGTVNTEAFF
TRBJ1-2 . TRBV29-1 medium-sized TGCAGCGCCGTAGGGGGGACAATTAACTATGGCTACACCTTC CSAVGGTINYGYTF
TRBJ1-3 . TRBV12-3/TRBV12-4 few TGTGCCAGCAGTCCCGGGCCTATTCGTCTCAACACCATATATTTT CASSPGPIRLNTIYF
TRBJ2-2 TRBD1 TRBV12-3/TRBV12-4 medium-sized TGTGCCAGCAGTGAGGACAGGGCAAACACCGGGGAGCTGTTTTTT CASSEDRANTGELFF
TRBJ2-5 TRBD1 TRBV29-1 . TGCAGCGTTCGAGGGGGCGAAGAGACCCAGTACTTC CSVRGGEETQYF
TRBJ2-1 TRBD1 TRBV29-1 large TGCAGCGTTGGTAGGGGGCCGTACAATGAGCAGTTCTTC CSVGRGPYNEQFF
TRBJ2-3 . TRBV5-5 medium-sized TGTGCCAGCAGCTTGAGCGCCAGACGCACAGATACGCAGTATTTT CASSLSARRTDTQYF
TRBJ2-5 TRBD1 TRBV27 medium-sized TGTGCCAGCAAAATGACAGGGACGGAGACCCAGTACTTC CASKMTGTETQYF
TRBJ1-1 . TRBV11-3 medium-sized TGTGCCAGCAGCCCACGGACGGGGAACACTGAAGCTTTCTTT CASSPRTGNTEAFF
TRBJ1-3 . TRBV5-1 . TGCGCCAGCAGCCCGACGGTCTCTGGAAACACCATATATTTT CASSPTVSGNTIYF
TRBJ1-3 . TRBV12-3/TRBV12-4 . TGTGCCAGCAGAACGGAAGGCGGAAACACCATATATTTT CASRTEGGNTIYF